This is a list of T cell receptor beta chains from one sample in a study of blood T cell repertoires in COVID-19. This table comes from immunoSEQ multiplex PCR, and its TCRdb copy is limited to in-frame clones, with some not included. The sample contains hundreds of thousands of clones, around 80% of which appear only once. The sequenced material came from peripheral blood. The receptors stem from a woman aged 80 or older with acute or convalescent COVID-19. CDR3s include the opening cysteine and the closing phenylalanine or tryptophan. Each record gives: CDR3 protein, clone size, V gene, J gene. Only part of the rows carry a size: once, few, many, or a class if the clone is expanded.

CDR3aa: CASSLGLGVGETQYF
abundance: .
v_gene: TRBV11-3
j_gene: TRBJ2-5

CDR3aa: CASSETRGGLETQYF
abundance: .
v_gene: TRBV2
j_gene: TRBJ2-5

CDR3aa: CASSLEPGQSYEQYF
abundance: .
v_gene: TRBV5-1
j_gene: TRBJ2-7

CDR3aa: CASSSAVRQTQYF
abundance: .
v_gene: TRBV7-2
j_gene: TRBJ2-5

CDR3aa: CASSRGNYGYTF
abundance: .
v_gene: TRBV27
j_gene: TRBJ1-2

CDR3aa: CASSFQGSMNTEAFF
abundance: .
v_gene: TRBV7-2
j_gene: TRBJ1-1

CDR3aa: CASSLQTGNYGYTF
abundance: .
v_gene: TRBV7-2
j_gene: TRBJ1-2

CDR3aa: CASSAEKSGNTEAFF
abundance: .
v_gene: TRBV2
j_gene: TRBJ1-1

CDR3aa: CASSLGPGRYNGYTF
abundance: .
v_gene: TRBV5-4
j_gene: TRBJ1-2

CDR3aa: CASSLFRGSYNEQFF
abundance: .
v_gene: TRBV27
j_gene: TRBJ2-1

CDR3aa: CASSAVQGGDTEAFF
abundance: few
v_gene: TRBV7-6
j_gene: TRBJ1-1

CDR3aa: CASSRGLEANEKLFF
abundance: few
v_gene: TRBV3-1/TRBV3-2
j_gene: TRBJ1-4

CDR3aa: CASSPNPGDQETQYF
abundance: .
v_gene: TRBV3-1/TRBV3-2
j_gene: TRBJ2-5

CDR3aa: CASSVDRYAGYTF
abundance: .
v_gene: TRBV2
j_gene: TRBJ1-2

CDR3aa: CASRGVQAGANVLTF
abundance: .
v_gene: TRBV2
j_gene: TRBJ2-6

CDR3aa: CASSLSNRGHEQYF
abundance: .
v_gene: TRBV7-9
j_gene: TRBJ2-7

CDR3aa: CASSARTSGSYNEQFF
abundance: once
v_gene: TRBV13
j_gene: TRBJ2-1

CDR3aa: CASSANRDIDGYTF
abundance: .
v_gene: TRBV7-8
j_gene: TRBJ1-2

CDR3aa: CASSQDPGHRFKNTEAFF
abundance: .
v_gene: TRBV3-1/TRBV3-2
j_gene: TRBJ1-1

CDR3aa: CASSYSLNTIYF
abundance: .
v_gene: TRBV6-6
j_gene: TRBJ1-3

CDR3aa: CASSGVTPRGARETQYF
abundance: .
v_gene: TRBV25-1
j_gene: TRBJ2-5

CDR3aa: CASSIRTGDWETQYF
abundance: .
v_gene: TRBV7-2
j_gene: TRBJ2-5

CDR3aa: CASSPGGNTEAFF
abundance: .
v_gene: TRBV12-3/TRBV12-4
j_gene: TRBJ1-1